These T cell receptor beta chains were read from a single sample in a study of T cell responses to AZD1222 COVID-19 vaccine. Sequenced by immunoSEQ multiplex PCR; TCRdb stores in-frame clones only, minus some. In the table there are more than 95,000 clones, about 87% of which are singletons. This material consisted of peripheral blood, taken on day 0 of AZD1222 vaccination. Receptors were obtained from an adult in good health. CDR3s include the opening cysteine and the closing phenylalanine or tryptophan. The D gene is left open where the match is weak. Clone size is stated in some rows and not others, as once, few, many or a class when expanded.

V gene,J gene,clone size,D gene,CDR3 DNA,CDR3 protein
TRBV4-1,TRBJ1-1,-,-,TGCGCCAGCAGCCAGGGGTATATGAACACTGAAGCTTTCTTT,CASSQGYMNTEAFF
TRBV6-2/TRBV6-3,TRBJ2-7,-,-,TGTGCCAGCAGTCCCGGTCGCGAGCAGTACTTC,CASSPGREQYF
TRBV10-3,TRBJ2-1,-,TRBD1,TGTGCCATCAGACCCGGGACAGGTTGGTTCAATGAGCAGTTCTTC,CAIRPGTGWFNEQFF
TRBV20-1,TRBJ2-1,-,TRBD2,TGCAGCGGGACTAGCGGCAATGAGCAGTTCTTC,CSGTSGNEQFF
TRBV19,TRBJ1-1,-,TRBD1,TGTGCCAGTTATGGATACAGGGGCGGCACTGAAGCTTTCTTT,CASYGYRGGTEAFF
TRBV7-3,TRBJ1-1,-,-,TGTGCCAGCAGCCCCGGTTCCGGTATGAACACTGAAGCTTTCTTT,CASSPGSGMNTEAFF
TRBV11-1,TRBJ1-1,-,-,TGTGCCAGCAGCTTAGTCGACGGGGGGAGCACTGAAGCTTTCTTT,CASSLVDGGSTEAFF
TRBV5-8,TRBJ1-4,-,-,TGTGCCAGCAGCTTGGGTACTCTGTCAACTAATGAAAAACTGTTTTTT,CASSLGTLSTNEKLFF
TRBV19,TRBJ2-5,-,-,TGTGCCAGTAGTCGAGGGGTCAGTGAGACCCAGTACTTC,CASSRGVSETQYF
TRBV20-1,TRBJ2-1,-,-,TGCAGTGCTTACCGTACCAATGAGCAGTTCTTC,CSAYRTNEQFF
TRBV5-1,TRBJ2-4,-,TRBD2,TGCGCCAGCAGCTCGGGAGGTGCCAAAAACATTCAGTACTTC,CASSSGGAKNIQYF
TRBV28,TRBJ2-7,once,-,TGTGCCAGCAGTTTGGGGTCGAGAGGGGAGCAGTACTTC,CASSLGSRGEQYF
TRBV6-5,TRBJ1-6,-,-,TGTGCCAGCAGTTACTCTACAGGGAACAATTCACCCCTCCACTTT,CASSYSTGNNSPLHF
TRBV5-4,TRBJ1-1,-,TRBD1,TGTGCCAGCAGCTCGGGACAGGTGACGTCTGAAGCTTTCTTT,CASSSGQVTSEAFF
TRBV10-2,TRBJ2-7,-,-,TGCGCCAGCGGAACCCTTTACGAGCAGTACTTC,CASGTLYEQYF
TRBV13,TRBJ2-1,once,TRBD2,TGTGCCAGCAGCGCGGGGGACTCGAGCTCCTACAATGAGCAGTTCTTC,CASSAGDSSSYNEQFF
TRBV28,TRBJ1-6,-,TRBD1,TGTGCCAGCACGACAGGGTTTTCCTATAATTCACCCCTCCACTTT,CASTTGFSYNSPLHF
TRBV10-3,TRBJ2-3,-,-,TGTGCCACCGTTGACAGAAGCACAGATACGCAGTATTTT,CATVDRSTDTQYF
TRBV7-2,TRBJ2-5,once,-,TGTGCCAGCACCCCCCGCGGGCAAGAGACCCAGTACTTC,CASTPRGQETQYF
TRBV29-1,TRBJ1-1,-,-,TGCAGCGTTGAGGCCCGGGGTGGGGGCACTGAAGCTTTCTTT,CSVEARGGGTEAFF
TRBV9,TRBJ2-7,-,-,TGTGCCAGCAGCGCGACGGCTCTCCCATCGTGGGAGCAGTACTTC,CASSATALPSWEQYF
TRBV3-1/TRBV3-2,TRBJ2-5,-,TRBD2,TGTGCCAGCAGCCCCCGACTAGCGGGACCCCAGGGGACCCAGTACTTC,CASSPRLAGPQGTQYF
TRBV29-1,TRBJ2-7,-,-,TGCAGCGTTGTCCGGGAGAACGAGCAGTACTTC,CSVVRENEQYF
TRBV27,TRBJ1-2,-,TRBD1,TGTGCCAGCAGTTTGCGACCGGGACAGTTTACTAACTATGGCTACACCTTC,CASSLRPGQFTNYGYTF
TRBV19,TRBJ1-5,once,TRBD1,TGTGCCAGTAGTATAGGGACAGGGCTTCAACCCCAGCATTTT,CASSIGTGLQPQHF
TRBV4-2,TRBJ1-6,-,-,TGTGCCAGCAGCCGTACTCCAGGGGAGGAAATTTCACCCCTCCACTTT,CASSRTPGEEISPLHF
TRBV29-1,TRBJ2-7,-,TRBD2,TGCAGCGTTGAACGGCTAGCGGGAGGTGACTACGAGCAGTACTTC,CSVERLAGGDYEQYF